The 8 T cell receptor beta chains reported below all come from one sample, sequenced in a study of T cells in localized non-small cell lung cancer (dated by TCRdb to between 2020 and 2021). Receptor libraries were prepared by the immunoSEQ multiplex PCR assay. Here the immuneACCESS table is served through TCRdb, limited to in-frame sequences with V and J called. Missing clones are a known gap in these copies; in checked studies unresolved V genes cover under half, and the rest lacks a known reason. The sample yields over 70,000 clones; roughly 93% were counted once. The ten largest clonotypes hold roughly 4.3% of the sample. The starting material was PBMCs, obtained before any cancer treatment. Receptor source: a woman aged 35-75 years with stage II squamous cell lung carcinoma.

This clone occurred once. The V and J genes are TRBV10-3 and TRBJ1-2, with D hard to call. The germline gives CDR1 ENHRY, CDR2 SYGVKD. This CDR3 has 16 residues. V dropped 2 bases and J dropped 7 bases, with 20 bases sitting between them. CDR3 in amino acids: CAISEPSRRERSGYTF. CDR3 nucleotides: TGTGCCATCAGTGAGCCGTCGAGGAGGGAGCGGAGTGGCTACACCTTC.

This sequence joins TRBV6-1 and TRBJ2-7; 8 positions match TRBD2. Looked up from germline, CDR1 is MNHNS and CDR2 is SASEGT. CDR3 length: 11 amino acids. V lost 5 bases and J lost 9; bases outside the gene matches: 3. The CDR3, as DNA: TGTGCCAGCAGTTACGGGGGGGGGCAGTACTTC. Protein: CASSYGGGQYF.

The gene calls are TRBV6-5 and TRBJ1-3; D perhaps matches TRBD1 (6 bases). The V end was cut by 11 bases, the J end by 0 bases, with 14 bases between. The CDR3 runs to 14 residues. Germline V lookup: CDR1 MNHEY, CDR2 SVGAGI. The DNA of the CDR3 is TGTGCCGTCCGGGACACCTTCTCTGGAAACACCATATATTTT. Translating it yields CAVRDTFSGNTIYF.

This chain uses TRBV5-1 with TRBJ2-5; the D is unclear. Looked up from germline, CDR1 is SGHRS and CDR2 is YFSETQ. CDR3 length equals 15 residues. V was shortened by 0 bases and J by 0 bases, with 9 bases between the two germline ends. The CDR3 loop is CASSLGLRDQETQYF. The CDR3, as DNA: TGCGCCAGCAGCTTGGGATTAAGGGACCAAGAGACCCAGTACTTC. Full variable domain (remainder filled in from reference TRBV5-1 and TRBJ2-5): KAGVTQTPRYLIKTRGQQVTLSCSPISGHRSVSWYQQTPGQGLQFLFEYFSETQRNKGNFPGRFSGRQFSNSRSEMNVSTLELGDSALYLCASSLGLRDQETQYFGPGTRLLVL.

This chain joins TRBV6-5 and TRBJ1-6; D is unclear. V lost 2 bases and J lost 8, with 4 bases in between. Germline V gives CDR1 MNHEY, CDR2 SVGAGI. This CDR3 comprises 12 residues. CDR3 residues: CASSYGDSPLHF. The CDR3 region has the DNA TGTGCCAGCAGTTACGGTGATTCACCCCTCCACTTT.

The V and J genes are TRBV7-9 and TRBJ2-1, with 8 nucleotides matching TRBD2. The V segment lost 1 base and the J segment 0 bases; nucleotides outside the gene matches: 2. CDR3 length: 16 residues. CDR1 and CDR2 from the germline V gene are SEHNR and FQNEAQ (reference sequence). CDR3 amino acids: CASSLGSGSSYNEQFF. CDR3 nucleotides: TGTGCCAGCAGCTTAGGCAGCGGGAGCTCCTACAATGAGCAGTTCTTC. The full variable domain, with the rest looked up from reference TRBV7-9 and TRBJ2-1, is DTGVSQNPRHKITKRGQNVTFRCDPISEHNRLYWYRQTLGQGPEFLTYFQNEAQLEKSRLLSDRFSAERPKGSFSTLEIQRTEQGDSAMYLCASSLGSGSSYNEQFFGPGTRLTVL.

The rearrangement joins TRBV6-1 to TRBJ2-3, with 8 positions matching TRBD1. The trim removed 8 bases at V and 5 bases at J, leaving 9 bases unmatched. The CDR3 runs 14 residues. Germline CDR1 MNHNS, CDR2 SASEGT. CDR3 protein: CASLPDRVLDTQYF. The CDR3 DNA reads as TGTGCCAGCCTCCCGGACAGGGTGTTAGATACGCAGTATTTT.

The chain carries TRBV7-9 and TRBJ2-5; no firm D call. Germline V gene data show CDR1 as SEHNR and CDR2 as FQNEAQ (reference sequence). Between the trimmed V and J ends, which lost 3 bases and 2 bases, there was a span of 1 base. CDR3 size: 11 residues. The CDR3 region is CASSFQETQYF. The CDR3 nucleotides are TGTGCCAGCAGCTTTCAAGAGACCCAGTACTTC.